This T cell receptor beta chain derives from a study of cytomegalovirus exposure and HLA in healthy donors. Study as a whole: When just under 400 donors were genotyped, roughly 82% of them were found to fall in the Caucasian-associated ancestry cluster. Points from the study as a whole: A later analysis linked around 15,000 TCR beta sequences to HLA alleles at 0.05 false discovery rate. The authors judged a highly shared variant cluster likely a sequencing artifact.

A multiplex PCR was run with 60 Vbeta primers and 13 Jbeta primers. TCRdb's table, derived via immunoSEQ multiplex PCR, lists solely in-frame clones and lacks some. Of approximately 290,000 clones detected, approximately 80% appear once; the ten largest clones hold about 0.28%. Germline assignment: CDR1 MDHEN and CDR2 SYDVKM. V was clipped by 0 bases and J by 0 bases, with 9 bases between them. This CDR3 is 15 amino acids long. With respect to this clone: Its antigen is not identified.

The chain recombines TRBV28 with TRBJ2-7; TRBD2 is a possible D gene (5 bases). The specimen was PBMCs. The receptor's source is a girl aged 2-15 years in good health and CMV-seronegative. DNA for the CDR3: TGTGCCAGCAGTTTATGGGAGGTCAGCTCCTACGAGCAGTACTTC. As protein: CASSLWEVSSYEQYF.